This T cell receptor (beta chain) derives from a study of T cell responses to AZD1222 COVID-19 vaccine. Some clones are missing from TCRdb's copy, which holds only in-frame ones; the method was immunoSEQ multiplex PCR. Here the sample spans 150,000 or so clones, roughly nine tenths being singletons. The sample in question was peripheral blood, obtained on day 0 of AZD1222 vaccination. This receptor was taken from an adult in good health.

In nucleotides, the CDR3 is TGTGCCAGCAGCCAGACAGGGGATGGCTACACCTTC. This gives the protein CASSQTGDGYTF. This chain joins TRBV7-9 and TRBJ1-2; 8 bases align to TRBD1. Germline assignment: CDR1 SEHNR and CDR2 FQNEAQ (reference sequence). The CDR3 sequence is 12 residues long. With 5 bases clipped from V and 6 bases from J, the junction kept 2 bases outside the gene matches.